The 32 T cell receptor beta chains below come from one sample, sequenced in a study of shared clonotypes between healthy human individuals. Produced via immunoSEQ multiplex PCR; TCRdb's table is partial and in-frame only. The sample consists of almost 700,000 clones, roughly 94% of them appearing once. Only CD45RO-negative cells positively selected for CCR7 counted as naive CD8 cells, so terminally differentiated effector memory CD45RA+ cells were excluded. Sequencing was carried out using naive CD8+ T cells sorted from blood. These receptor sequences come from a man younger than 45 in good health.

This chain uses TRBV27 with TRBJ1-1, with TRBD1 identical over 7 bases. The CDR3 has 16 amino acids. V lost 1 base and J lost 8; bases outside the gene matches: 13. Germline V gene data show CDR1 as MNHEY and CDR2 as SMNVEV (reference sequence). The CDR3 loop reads CASSLFGAGGIGEAFF. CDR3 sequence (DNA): TGTGCCAGCAGTTTATTCGGGGCAGGGGGTATCGGAGAAGCTTTCTTT.

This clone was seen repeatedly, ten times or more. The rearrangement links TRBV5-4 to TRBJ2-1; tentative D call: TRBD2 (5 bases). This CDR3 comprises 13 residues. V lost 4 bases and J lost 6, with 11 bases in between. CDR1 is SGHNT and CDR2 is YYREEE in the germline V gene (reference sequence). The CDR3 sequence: CASSLLAFNEQFF. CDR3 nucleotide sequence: TGTGCCAGCAGCCTTCTAGCCTTCAATGAGCAGTTCTTC.

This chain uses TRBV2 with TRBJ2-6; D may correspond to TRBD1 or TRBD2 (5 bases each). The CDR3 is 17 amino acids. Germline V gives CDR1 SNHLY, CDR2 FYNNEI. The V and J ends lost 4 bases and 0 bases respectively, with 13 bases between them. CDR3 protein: CASSAGHLYSGANVLTF. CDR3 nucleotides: TGTGCCAGCAGTGCGGGGCATTTGTACTCTGGGGCCAACGTCCTGACTTTC.

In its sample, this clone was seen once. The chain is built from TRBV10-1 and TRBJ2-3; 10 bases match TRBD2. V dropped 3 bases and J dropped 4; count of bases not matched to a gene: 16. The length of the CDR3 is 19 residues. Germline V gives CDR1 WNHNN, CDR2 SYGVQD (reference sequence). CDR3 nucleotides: TGCGCCAGCAGTGAAGGGGACTATACTAGCGGGATTATCGCAGATACGCAGTATTTT. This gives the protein CASSEGDYTSGIIADTQYF.

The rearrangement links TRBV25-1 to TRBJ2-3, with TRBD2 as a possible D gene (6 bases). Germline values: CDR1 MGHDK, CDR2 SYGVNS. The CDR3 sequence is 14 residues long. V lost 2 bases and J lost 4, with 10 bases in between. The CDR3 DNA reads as TGTGCCAGCAGTGAAGGAGGGGTGGCAGATACGCAGTATTTT. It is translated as CASSEGGVADTQYF.

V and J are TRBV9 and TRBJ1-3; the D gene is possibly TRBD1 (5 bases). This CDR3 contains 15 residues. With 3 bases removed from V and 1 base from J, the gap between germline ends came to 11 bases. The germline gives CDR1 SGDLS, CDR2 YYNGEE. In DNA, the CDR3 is TGTGCCAGCAGCGCCGACGGGGGGTCTGGAAACACCATATATTTT. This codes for CASSADGGSGNTIYF.

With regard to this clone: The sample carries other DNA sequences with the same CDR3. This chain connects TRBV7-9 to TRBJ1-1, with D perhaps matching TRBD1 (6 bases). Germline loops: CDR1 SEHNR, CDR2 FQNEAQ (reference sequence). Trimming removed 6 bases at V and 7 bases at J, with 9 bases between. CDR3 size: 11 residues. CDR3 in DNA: TGTGCCAGCAGTCGGGGGCTTGAAGCTTTCTTT. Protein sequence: CASSRGLEAFF.

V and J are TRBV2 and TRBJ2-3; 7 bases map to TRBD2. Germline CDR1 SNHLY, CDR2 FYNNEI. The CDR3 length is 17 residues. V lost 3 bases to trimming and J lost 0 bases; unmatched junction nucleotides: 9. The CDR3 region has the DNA TGTGCCAGCAGTGATCCGCTGGCGGGAGCAAGCACAGATACGCAGTATTTT. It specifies CASSDPLAGASTDTQYF.

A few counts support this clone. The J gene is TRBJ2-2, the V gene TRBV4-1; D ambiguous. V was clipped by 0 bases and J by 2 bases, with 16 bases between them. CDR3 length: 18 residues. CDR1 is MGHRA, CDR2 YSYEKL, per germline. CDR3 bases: TGCGCCAGCAGCCAAGATCCCACAGACCTCCTAAACACCGGGGAGCTGTTTTTT. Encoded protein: CASSQDPTDLLNTGELFF.

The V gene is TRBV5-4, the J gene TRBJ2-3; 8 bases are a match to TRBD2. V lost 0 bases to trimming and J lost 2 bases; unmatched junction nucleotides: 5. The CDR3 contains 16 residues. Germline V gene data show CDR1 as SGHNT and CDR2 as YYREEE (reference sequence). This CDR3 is CASSLGLAGPTDTQYF. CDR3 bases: TGTGCCAGCAGCTTGGGTCTAGCGGGCCCCACAGATACGCAGTATTTT.

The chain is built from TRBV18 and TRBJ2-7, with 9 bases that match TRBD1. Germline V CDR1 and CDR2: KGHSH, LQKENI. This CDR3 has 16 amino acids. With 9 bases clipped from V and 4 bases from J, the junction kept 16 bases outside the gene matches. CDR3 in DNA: TGTGCCAGTACCGGGACAGGGCAGCGGGCCTTGTACGAGCAGTACTTC. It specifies CASTGTGQRALYEQYF.

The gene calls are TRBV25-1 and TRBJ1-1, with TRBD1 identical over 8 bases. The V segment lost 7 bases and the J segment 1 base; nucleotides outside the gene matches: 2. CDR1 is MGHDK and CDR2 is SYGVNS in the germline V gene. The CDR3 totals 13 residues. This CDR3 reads CASKGTGNTEAFF. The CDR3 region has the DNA TGTGCCAGCAAGGGGACAGGGAACACTGAAGCTTTCTTT.

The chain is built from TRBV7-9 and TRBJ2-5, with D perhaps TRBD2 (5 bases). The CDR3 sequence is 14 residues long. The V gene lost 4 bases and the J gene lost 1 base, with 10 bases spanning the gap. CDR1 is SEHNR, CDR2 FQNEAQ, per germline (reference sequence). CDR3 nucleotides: TGTGCCAGCAGCTCGTATGAGGGCCAAGAGACCCAGTACTTC. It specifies CASSSYEGQETQYF.

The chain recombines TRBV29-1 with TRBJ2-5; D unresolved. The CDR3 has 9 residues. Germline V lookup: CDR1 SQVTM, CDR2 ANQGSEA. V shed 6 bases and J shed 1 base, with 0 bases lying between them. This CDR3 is CSVQETQYF. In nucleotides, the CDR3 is TGCAGCGTCCAAGAGACCCAGTACTTC. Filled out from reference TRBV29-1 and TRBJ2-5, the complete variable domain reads SAVISQKPSRDICQRGTSLTIQCQVDSQVTMMFWYRQQPGQSLTLIATANQGSEATYESGFVIDKFPISRPNLTFSTLTVSNMSPEDSSIYLCSVQETQYFGPGTRLLVL.

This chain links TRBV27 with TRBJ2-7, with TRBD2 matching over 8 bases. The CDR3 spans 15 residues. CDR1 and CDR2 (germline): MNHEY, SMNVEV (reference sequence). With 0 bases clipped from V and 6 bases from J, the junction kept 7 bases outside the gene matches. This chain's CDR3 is CASSLSKSGSGEQYF. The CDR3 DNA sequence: TGTGCCAGCAGTTTATCGAAGAGCGGGAGTGGCGAGCAGTACTTC.

CDR3 nucleotides: TGCGCCAGCAGCCCTCCGGGGCTGGACAGGACGGACAATGAGCAGTTCTTC. Encoded protein: CASSPPGLDRTDNEQFF. V is TRBV5-1 and J is TRBJ2-1, with TRBD1 matching over 7 bases. The CDR3 runs 17 residues. Germline CDR1 is SGHRS and CDR2 is YFSETQ. After removal of 4 bases from V and 5 bases from J, the junction contained 15 bases not matched to a gene.

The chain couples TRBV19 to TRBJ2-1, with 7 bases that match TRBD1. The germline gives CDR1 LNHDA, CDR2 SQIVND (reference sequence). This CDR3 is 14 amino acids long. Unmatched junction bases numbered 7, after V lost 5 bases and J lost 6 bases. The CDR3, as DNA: TGTGCCAGTAGTGTTTCAGGGGGTCCCAATGAGCAGTTCTTC. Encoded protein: CASSVSGGPNEQFF. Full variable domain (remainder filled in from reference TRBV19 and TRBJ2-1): DGGITQSPKYLFRKEGQNVTLSCEQNLNHDAMYWYRQDPGQGLRLIYYSQIVNDFQKGDIAEGYSVSREKKESFPLTVTSAQKNPTAFYLCASSVSGGPNEQFFGPGTRLTVL.

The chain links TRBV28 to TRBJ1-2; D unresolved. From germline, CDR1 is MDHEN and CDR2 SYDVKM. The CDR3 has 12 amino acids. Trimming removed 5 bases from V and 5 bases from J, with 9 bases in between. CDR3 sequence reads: CASSPQSYGYTF. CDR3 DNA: TGTGCCAGCAGTCCACAATCGTATGGCTACACCTTC.

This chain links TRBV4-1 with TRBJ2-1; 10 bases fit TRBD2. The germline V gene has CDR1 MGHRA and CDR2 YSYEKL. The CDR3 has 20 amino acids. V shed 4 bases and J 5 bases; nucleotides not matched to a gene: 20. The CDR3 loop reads CASSPPGEGTAGGPDNEQFF. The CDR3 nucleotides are TGCGCCAGCAGCCCTCCAGGGGAAGGTACAGCGGGAGGGCCAGACAATGAGCAGTTCTTC.

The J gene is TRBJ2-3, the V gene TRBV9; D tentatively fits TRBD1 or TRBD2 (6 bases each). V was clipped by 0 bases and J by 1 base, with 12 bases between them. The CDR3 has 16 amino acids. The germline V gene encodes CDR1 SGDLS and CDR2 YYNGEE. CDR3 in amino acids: CASSVESGAGTDTQYF. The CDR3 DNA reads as TGTGCCAGCAGCGTAGAATCGGGGGCTGGCACAGATACGCAGTATTTT.

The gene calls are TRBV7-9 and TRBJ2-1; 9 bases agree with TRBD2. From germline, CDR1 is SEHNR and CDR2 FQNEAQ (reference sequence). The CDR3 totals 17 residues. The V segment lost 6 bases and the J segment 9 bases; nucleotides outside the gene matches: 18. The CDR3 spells CASRPVEGREGLGEQFF. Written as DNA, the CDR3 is TGTGCCAGCAGGCCAGTCGAGGGGCGGGAGGGCCTGGGTGAGCAGTTCTTC.

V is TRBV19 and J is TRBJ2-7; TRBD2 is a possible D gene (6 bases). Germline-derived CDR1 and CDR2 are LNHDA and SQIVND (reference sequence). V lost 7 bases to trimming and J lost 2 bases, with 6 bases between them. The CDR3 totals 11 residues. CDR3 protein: CASTGAYEQYF. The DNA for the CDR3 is TGTGCCAGTACGGGGGCCTACGAGCAGTACTTC.

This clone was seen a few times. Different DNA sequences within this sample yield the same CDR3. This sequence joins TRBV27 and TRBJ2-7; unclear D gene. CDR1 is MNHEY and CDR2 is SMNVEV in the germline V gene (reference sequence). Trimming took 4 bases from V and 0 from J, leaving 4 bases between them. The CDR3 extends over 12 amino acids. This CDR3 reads CASSSLSYEQYF. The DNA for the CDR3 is TGTGCCAGCAGTTCCCTCTCCTACGAGCAGTACTTC.

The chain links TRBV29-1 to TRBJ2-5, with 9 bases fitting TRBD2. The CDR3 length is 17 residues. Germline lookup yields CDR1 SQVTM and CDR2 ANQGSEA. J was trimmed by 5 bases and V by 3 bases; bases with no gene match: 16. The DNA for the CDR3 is TGCAGCGTTGAGCCCGCCCAGTTAGCGGGAGTGGGGGAGACCCAGTACTTC. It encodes CSVEPAQLAGVGETQYF. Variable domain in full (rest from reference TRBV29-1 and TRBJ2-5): SAVISQKPSRDICQRGTSLTIQCQVDSQVTMMFWYRQQPGQSLTLIATANQGSEATYESGFVIDKFPISRPNLTFSTLTVSNMSPEDSSIYLCSVEPAQLAGVGETQYFGPGTRLLVL.

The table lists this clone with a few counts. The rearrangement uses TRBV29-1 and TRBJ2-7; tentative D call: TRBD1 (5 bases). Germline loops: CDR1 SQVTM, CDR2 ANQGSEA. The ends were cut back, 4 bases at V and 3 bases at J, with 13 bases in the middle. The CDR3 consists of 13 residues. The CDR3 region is CSVATATFYEQYF. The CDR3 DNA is TGCAGCGTTGCGACAGCAACTTTCTACGAGCAGTACTTC.

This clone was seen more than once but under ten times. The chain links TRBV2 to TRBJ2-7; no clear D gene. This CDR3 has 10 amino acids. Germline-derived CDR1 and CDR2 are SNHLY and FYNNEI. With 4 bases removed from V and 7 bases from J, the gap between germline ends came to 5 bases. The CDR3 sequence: CASSGKEQYF. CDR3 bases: TGTGCCAGCAGTGGGAAGGAGCAGTACTTC.

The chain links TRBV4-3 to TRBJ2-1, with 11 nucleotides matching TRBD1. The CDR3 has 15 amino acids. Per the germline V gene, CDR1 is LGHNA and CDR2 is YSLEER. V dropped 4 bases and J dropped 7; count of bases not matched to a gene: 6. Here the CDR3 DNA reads TGCGCCAGCAGCCCGGGGACAGGGGGATTGAATGAGCAGTTCTTC. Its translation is CASSPGTGGLNEQFF.

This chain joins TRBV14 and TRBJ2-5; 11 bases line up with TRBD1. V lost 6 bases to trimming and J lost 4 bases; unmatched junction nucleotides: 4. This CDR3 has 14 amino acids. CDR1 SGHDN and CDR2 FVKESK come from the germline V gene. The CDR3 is CASRGQGAGETQYF. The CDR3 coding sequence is TGTGCCAGCAGAGGACAGGGGGCGGGAGAGACCCAGTACTTC.

The CDR3 protein is CSVSTGDLTDTQYF. The CDR3 DNA reads as TGCAGCGTTTCCACCGGCGATCTCACAGATACGCAGTATTTT. J is TRBJ2-3 and V is TRBV29-1, with D uncertain. The V end lost 5 bases, the J end lost 2 bases, and 14 bases lay between the germline ends. From germline, CDR1 is SQVTM and CDR2 ANQGSEA. The CDR3 sequence is 14 residues long.

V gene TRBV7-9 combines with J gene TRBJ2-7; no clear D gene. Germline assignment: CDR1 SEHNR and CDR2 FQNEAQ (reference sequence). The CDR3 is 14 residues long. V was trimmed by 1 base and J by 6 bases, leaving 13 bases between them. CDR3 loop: CASSLGIAPSEQYF. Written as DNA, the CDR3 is TGTGCCAGCAGCTTAGGGATCGCCCCGTCCGAGCAGTACTTC.

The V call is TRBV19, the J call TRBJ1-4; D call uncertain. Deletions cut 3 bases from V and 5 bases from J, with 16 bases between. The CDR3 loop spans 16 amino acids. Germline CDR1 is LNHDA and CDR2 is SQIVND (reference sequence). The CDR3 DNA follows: TGTGCCAGTAGTATCCGGGTCGGCCGTTTAAATGAAAAACTGTTTTTT. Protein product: CASSIRVGRLNEKLFF.

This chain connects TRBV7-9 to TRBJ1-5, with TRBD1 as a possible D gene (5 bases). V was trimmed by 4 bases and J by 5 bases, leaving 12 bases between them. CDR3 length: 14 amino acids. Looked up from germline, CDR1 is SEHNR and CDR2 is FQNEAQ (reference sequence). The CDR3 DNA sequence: TGTGCCAGCAGCTCCGCGGGGGTACATCAGCCCCAGCATTTT. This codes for CASSSAGVHQPQHF. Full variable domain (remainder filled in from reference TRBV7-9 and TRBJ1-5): DTGVSQNPRHKITKRGQNVTFRCDPISEHNRLYWYRQTLGQGPEFLTYFQNEAQLEKSRLLSDRFSAERPKGSFSTLEIQRTEQGDSAMYLCASSSAGVHQPQHFGDGTRLSIL.